The 17 T cell receptor beta chains reported below all come from one sample, sequenced in a study of cytomegalovirus exposure and HLA in healthy donors. TCRdb's table, derived via immunoSEQ multiplex PCR, lists solely in-frame clones and lacks some. The sample includes under 65,000 clones, roughly 90% of them seen just once. The sample consisted of PBMCs. Source of these receptors: a woman between 18 and 29 years old in good health and CMV-seropositive.

Turning to this clone: Additional DNA sequences in this sample encode the identical CDR3. The rearrangement uses TRBV4-2 and TRBJ1-1; D gene unclear. The V and J ends lost 0 bases and 3 bases respectively, with 11 bases between them. CDR3 length: 15 residues. Per the germline V gene, CDR1 is LGHNA and CDR2 is YNFKEQ. CDR3 DNA sequence: TGTGCCAGCAGCCAAGATCCGGGGAGAGACACTGAAGCTTTCTTT. Protein product: CASSQDPGRDTEAFF.

V is TRBV4-2 and J is TRBJ1-5; D unresolved. V lost 0 bases and J 6 bases, leaving 21 bases between the germline ends. Looked up from germline, CDR1 is LGHNA and CDR2 is YNFKEQ. This CDR3 comprises 18 residues. The CDR3 loop reads CASSQEPVRLNSGQPQHF. CDR3 bases: TGTGCCAGCAGCCAAGAACCTGTTAGACTCAATAGCGGTCAGCCCCAGCATTTT.

The V call is TRBV6-4, the J call TRBJ1-2, with D possibly matching TRBD1 (5 bases). Per the germline V gene, CDR1 is MRHNA and CDR2 is SNTAGT. V lost 7 bases to trimming and J lost 8 bases, with 20 bases between them. The CDR3 runs 14 residues. The CDR3 reads CASKPEAGGGGYTF. CDR3 sequence (DNA): TGTGCCAGCAAGCCGGAGGCAGGCGGGGGAGGCTACACCTTC.

The rearrangement joins TRBV7-2 to TRBJ1-1; D not certain. Trimming shortened V by 5 bases and J by 10 bases, and 17 bases separated the two germline ends. CDR1 SGHTA and CDR2 FQGNSA come from the germline V gene. The CDR3 length is 13 residues. For the CDR3, the DNA is TGTGCCAGCAGCCGCGGGTGGACCTTCGGAGCTTTCTTT. Encoded protein: CASSRGWTFGAFF. The variable domain in full, completed from reference TRBV7-2 and TRBJ1-1, reads GAGVSQSPSNKVTEKGKDVELRCDPISGHTALYWYRQSLGQGLEFLIYFQGNSAPDKSGLPSDRFSAERTGGSVSTLTIQRTQQEDSAVYLCASSRGWTFGAFFGQGTRLTVV.

V and J are TRBV4-2 and TRBJ2-1; D might be TRBD2 (7 bases). The CDR3 spans 18 residues. Looked up from germline, CDR1 is LGHNA and CDR2 is YNFKEQ. V lost 0 bases and J lost 3, with 18 bases in between. In nucleotides, the CDR3 is TGTGCCAGCAGCCAAGATTTGATTGCGGGGGCCCTCTACAATGAGCAGTTCTTC. It codes for CASSQDLIAGALYNEQFF.

The gene calls are TRBV7-2 and TRBJ1-6, with 8 bases that match TRBD1. V trimming: 1 base; J trimming: 0 bases; junction bases outside the gene matches: 2. This CDR3 contains 17 residues. Germline CDR1 SGHTA, CDR2 FQGNSA. The CDR3 sequence is CASSLGTGSSYNSPLHF. For the CDR3, the DNA is TGTGCCAGCAGCTTAGGGACAGGGAGCTCCTATAATTCACCCCTCCACTTT.

The rearrangement joins TRBV11-1 to TRBJ2-3, with 7 bases aligning to TRBD1. Germline-derived CDR1 and CDR2 are SGHAT and FQDESV (reference sequence). This CDR3 region has 15 residues. The ends lost 3 bases at V and 1 base at J; junction bases unmatched: 4. CDR3 in amino acids: CASSFQGERTDTQYF. The CDR3 DNA reads TGTGCCAGCAGCTTTCAGGGGGAACGCACAGATACGCAGTATTTT.

V usage is TRBV5-4 and J usage is TRBJ2-7; 11 bases line up with TRBD1. V was pared by 3 bases and J by 5 bases, with 22 bases of the junction left unmatched. This CDR3 is 20 amino acids long. In germline, CDR1 is SGHNT, CDR2 YYREEE (reference sequence). The CDR3 DNA sequence: TGTGCCAGCAGCTCCCCCCTCCAAGGGACAGGGGGAACGTATCTGAACGAGCAGTACTTC. Translating gives CASSSPLQGTGGTYLNEQYF.

This chain uses TRBV27 with TRBJ1-5; 7 positions agree with TRBD1. Germline V lookup: CDR1 MNHEY, CDR2 SMNVEV (reference sequence). The J segment lost 5 bases and the V segment lost 0 bases, leaving 7 bases of the junction unmatched. The CDR3 covers 16 residues. The CDR3 nucleotides are TGTGCCAGCAGTTTATCGATACAGGGGAAGGATCAGCCCCAGCATTTT. Protein product: CASSLSIQGKDQPQHF.

The J gene is TRBJ1-2, the V gene TRBV7-9, with 7 nucleotides matching TRBD1. The trim removed 0 bases at V and 9 bases at J, leaving 7 bases unmatched. The CDR3 has 14 residues. Per germline, CDR1 SEHNR and CDR2 FQNEAQ (reference sequence). CDR3 in amino acids: CASSLAKSGGSYTF. CDR3 coding DNA: TGTGCCAGCAGCTTAGCTAAATCAGGGGGAAGCTACACCTTC.

This clone was counted a single time. The V call is TRBV5-5, the J call TRBJ1-3; no definite D call. Germline values: CDR1 SGHKS, CDR2 YYEKEE (reference sequence). The CDR3 runs to 14 residues. The V gene lost 2 bases and the J gene lost 0 bases, with 6 bases spanning the gap. The CDR3 coding sequence is TGTGCCAGCAGCTTCACAGACTCTGGAAACACCATATATTTT. Its translation: CASSFTDSGNTIYF.

This clone was detected once. This chain connects TRBV7-8 to TRBJ1-4, with D maybe TRBD1 (6 bases). The germline V and J ends were trimmed by 4 bases and 7 bases, with 13 bases remaining between them. This CDR3 is 14 amino acids long. Looked up from germline, CDR1 is SGHVS and CDR2 is FQNEAQ. The CDR3 DNA follows: TGTGCCAGCAGCTCGGACAGCCGGGCTGAAAAACTGTTTTTT. It is translated as CASSSDSRAEKLFF.

This chain connects TRBV6-1 to TRBJ1-5, with a weak D call TRBD1 (5 bases). CDR3 length: 14 residues. Germline-derived CDR1 and CDR2 are MNHNS and SASEGT. The V end was cut by 6 bases, the J end by 6 bases, with 15 bases between. The CDR3 region is CASSSKGVSQPQHF. The CDR3 DNA sequence: TGTGCCAGCAGCTCCAAAGGGGTATCTCAGCCCCAGCATTTT.

V is TRBV28 and J is TRBJ2-7, with D tentatively TRBD1 (5 bases). With 1 base removed from V and 3 bases from J, the gap between germline ends came to 10 bases. The CDR3 is 14 residues long. Germline-derived CDR1 and CDR2 are MDHEN and SYDVKM. CDR3 region: CASSLFQGNYEQYF. In nucleotides, the CDR3 is TGTGCCAGCAGTTTATTTCAGGGAAACTACGAGCAGTACTTC.

The chain joins TRBV19 to TRBJ1-6, with 8 nucleotides matching TRBD1. CDR1 and CDR2 (germline): LNHDA, SQIVND (reference sequence). With 3 bases clipped from V and 2 bases from J, the junction kept 3 bases outside the gene matches. The CDR3 totals 16 residues. CDR3 sequence: CASSMGTGAYNSPLHF. The CDR3 coding sequence is TGTGCCAGTAGTATGGGGACAGGAGCCTATAATTCACCCCTCCACTTT.

The chain recombines TRBV11-2 with TRBJ1-2; D gene uncertain. There are 13 residues in the CDR3. CDR1 SGHAT and CDR2 FQNNGV come from the germline V gene. V was pared by 6 bases and J by 8 bases, with 16 bases between. The CDR3 DNA sequence: TGTGCCAGCAGTTTGATACAGAATAAGGGCTACACCTTC. Residues: CASSLIQNKGYTF.

The CDR3 protein is CASKIQMAGGQPQHF. DNA of the CDR3: TGTGCCAGCAAAATCCAGATGGCCGGGGGTCAGCCCCAGCATTTT. This chain connects TRBV28 to TRBJ1-5; a possible D gene is TRBD1 (5 bases). V lost 7 bases and J lost 6, with 19 bases in between. Germline CDR1 is MDHEN and CDR2 is SYDVKM. The CDR3 contains 15 residues.